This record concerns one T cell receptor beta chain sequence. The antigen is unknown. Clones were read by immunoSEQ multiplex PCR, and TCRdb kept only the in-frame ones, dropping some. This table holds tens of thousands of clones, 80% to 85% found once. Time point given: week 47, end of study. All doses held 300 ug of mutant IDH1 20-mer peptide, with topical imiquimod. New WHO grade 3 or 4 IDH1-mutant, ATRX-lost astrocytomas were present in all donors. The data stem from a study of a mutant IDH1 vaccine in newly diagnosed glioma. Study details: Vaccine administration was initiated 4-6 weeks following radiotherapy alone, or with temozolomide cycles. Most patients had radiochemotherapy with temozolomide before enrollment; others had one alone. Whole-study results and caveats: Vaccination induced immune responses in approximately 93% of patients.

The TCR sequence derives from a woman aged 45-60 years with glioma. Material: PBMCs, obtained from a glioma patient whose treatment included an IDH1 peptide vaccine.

The CDR3 bases are TGTGCCAGCAGCCTGACAGTGAGCTCCTACAATGAGCAGTTCTTC. As protein: CASSLTVSSYNEQFF. V usage is TRBV7-9 and J usage is TRBJ2-1, with TRBD1 as a possible D gene (5 bases). V gave up 5 bases and J gave up 0 bases, with 11 bases separating them. Germline loops: CDR1 SEHNR, CDR2 FQNEAQ (reference sequence). The CDR3 consists of 15 residues.